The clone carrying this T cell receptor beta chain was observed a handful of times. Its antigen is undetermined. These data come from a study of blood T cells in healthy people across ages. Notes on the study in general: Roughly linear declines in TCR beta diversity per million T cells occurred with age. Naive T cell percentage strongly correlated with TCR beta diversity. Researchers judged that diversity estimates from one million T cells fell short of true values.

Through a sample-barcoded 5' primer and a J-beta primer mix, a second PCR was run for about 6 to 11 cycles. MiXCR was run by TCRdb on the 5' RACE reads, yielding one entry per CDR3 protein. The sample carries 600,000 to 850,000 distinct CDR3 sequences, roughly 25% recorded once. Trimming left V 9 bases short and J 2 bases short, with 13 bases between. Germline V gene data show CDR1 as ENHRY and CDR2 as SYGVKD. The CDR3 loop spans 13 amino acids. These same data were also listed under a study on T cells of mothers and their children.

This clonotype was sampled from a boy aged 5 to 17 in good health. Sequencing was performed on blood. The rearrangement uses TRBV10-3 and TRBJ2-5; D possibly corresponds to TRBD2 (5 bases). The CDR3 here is CAISRLIQETQYF. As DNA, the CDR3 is TGTGCCATTAGTCGACTAATTCAAGAGACCCAGTACTTC.